The 32 T cell receptor beta chains below come from one sample, sequenced in a study of regulatory T cells in long-lasting Graves disease (dated by TCRdb to 2020 to 2022). Receptors were amplified or captured by multiplex PCR. Sequencing relied on an Illumina HiSeq 4000. CDR3 regions were amplified by Arm-PCR with iRepertoire HTBI primers to construct TCR beta libraries. TCRdb took the public reads, trimmed them with fastp at Q25, ran MiXCR for clone calling and kept in-frame beta chains. One record per CDR3 amino acid sequence lists the most common genes and DNA. The sample table shows hundreds of thousands of distinct CDR3 sequences, and roughly a fifth are seen once. Just under 30% of the sample is in the top ten clones. The sample's time point label, in plain terms: persistent/refractory GD, antithyroid drugs over 5 years with positive TRAb. RNA was extracted from PBMCs in TRIzol for both TCR sequencing and RNA sequencing.

The sample was peripheral blood mononuclear cells (PBMCs), taken when the disease was refractory, from a patient treated with antithyroid drugs. These receptors were collected from a female donor with Graves disease.

This clonotype has ten or more counts. This chain connects TRBV2 to TRBJ1-4; D is possibly TRBD1 (5 bases). The germline V gene encodes CDR1 SNHLY and CDR2 FYNNEI. Trimming removed 8 bases from V and 8 bases from J, with 15 bases in between. The CDR3 length is 13 residues. CDR3 in DNA: TGTGCCAGCGAAAAGGAGGGGATCGAAAAACTGTTTTTT. Encoded protein: CASEKEGIEKLFF.

This clonotype was counted between two and nine times. The rearrangement uses TRBV29-1 and TRBJ2-5; 8 positions agree with TRBD2. Germline values: CDR1 SQVTM, CDR2 ANQGSEA. CDR3 size: 16 residues. V lost 4 bases and J lost 1; bases outside the gene matches: 11. CDR3 bases: TGCAGCGTTGCGGGTCACAGCGGGGGCCCCCAAGAGACCCAGTACTTC. This gives the protein CSVAGHSGGPQETQYF.

This clonotype has only a few counts. The chain couples TRBV4-1 to TRBJ2-2; 14 nucleotides line up with TRBD2. With 5 bases clipped from V and 0 bases from J, the junction kept 5 bases outside the gene matches. CDR3 size: 18 residues. Germline CDR1 MGHRA, CDR2 YSYEKL. The CDR3 here is CASSFPTSGGANTGELFF. The DNA for the CDR3 is TGCGCCAGCAGCTTTCCGACTAGCGGGGGGGCGAACACCGGGGAGCTGTTTTTT.

This clonotype was counted only a few times. V is TRBV5-5 and J is TRBJ2-2; 8 nucleotides align to TRBD1. V gave up 0 bases and J gave up 7 bases; unmatched junction bases: 8. In germline, CDR1 is SGHKS, CDR2 YYEKEE (reference sequence). The CDR3 totals 16 residues. The CDR3 reads CASSLVPGGAGGELFF. The CDR3 nucleotides read TGTGCCAGCAGCTTGGTACCAGGGGGCGCCGGCGGGGAGCTGTTTTTT.

This clonotype has ten or more counts. CDR3 DNA sequence: TGTGCCAGCAGTGCTGTGTCGTGGGAGGCCCCCTACGAGCAGTACTTC. This translates into CASSAVSWEAPYEQYF. The gene calls are TRBV27 and TRBJ2-7, with a tentative D call TRBD2 (6 bases). Trimming shortened V by 5 bases and J by 2 bases, and 19 bases separated the two germline ends. CDR3 length: 16 amino acids. The V gene's germline CDR1 is MNHEY and CDR2 SMNVEV (reference sequence).

Details on this clonotype: The junction does not match germline at one end; this may be a read error. V and J are TRBV12-3 or TRBV12-4 and TRBJ1-1; a weak D match, TRBD1 (6 bases). The CDR3 loop spans 14 amino acids. The CDR3 loop is CASSQSSGDTEAFF. As DNA, the CDR3 is TGTGCCAGCAGCCAGTCATCTGGGGACACTGAAGCCTTCTTT.

This clonotype showed up just a few times. The chain links TRBV20-1 to TRBJ2-7; D is perhaps TRBD2 (6 bases). In germline, CDR1 is DFQATT, CDR2 SNEGSKA (reference sequence). The CDR3 has 16 amino acids. Deletions cut 3 bases from V and 0 bases from J, with 18 bases between. The CDR3 region is CSASILLSGHSYEQYF. CDR3 bases: TGCAGTGCTAGCATATTGCTTAGCGGACACTCCTACGAGCAGTACTTC.

This chain connects TRBV12-3 or TRBV12-4 to TRBJ1-4; the D is unclear. Trimming cost V 0 bases and J 8 bases, with 13 bases left between them. CDR3 length: 15 amino acids. The CDR3 sequence: CASSLAFSRYEKLFF. In DNA form, the CDR3 reads TGTGCCAGCAGTTTAGCTTTCAGCCGGTACGAAAAACTGTTTTTT.

Of note for this clonotype: At one end, the junction sequence differs from germline, possibly due to a read error. The chain combines TRBV3-1 with TRBJ2-7, with a tentative D call TRBD1 (6 bases). CDR3 size: 13 residues. CDR1 and CDR2 (germline): LGHDT, YNNKEL (reference sequence). The CDR3 here is CVSSPQQGYEQYF. The CDR3 nucleotides are TGTGTCAGCAGCCCTCAACAGGGCTACGAGCAGTACTTC.

This clonotype was recorded a few times. The V and J genes are TRBV19 and TRBJ2-4; 11 bases match TRBD2. Looked up from germline, CDR1 is LNHDA and CDR2 is SQIVND (reference sequence). This CDR3 has 14 amino acids. J was trimmed by 8 bases and V by 2 bases; bases with no gene match: 2. DNA of the CDR3: TGTGCCAGTAGTATACTAGCGGGGGGACACATTCAGTACTTC. Translating it yields CASSILAGGHIQYF.

This chain links TRBV6-1 with TRBJ1-1; tentatively, D is TRBD1 (6 bases). The CDR3 totals 13 residues. From germline, CDR1 is MNHNS and CDR2 SASEGT. The V and J ends lost 7 bases and 4 bases respectively, with 13 bases between them. In nucleotides, the CDR3 is TGTGCCAGCAAGAGGCGGGGGGCCACTGAAGCTTTCTTT. It is translated as CASKRRGATEAFF.

On this clonotype itself: A much larger clone sits a single nucleotide away, making a read error possible. V and J are TRBV4-2 and TRBJ2-5; the D call may be TRBD1 or TRBD2 (5 bases each). In germline, CDR1 is LGHNA, CDR2 YNFKEQ. The CDR3 has 16 residues. The CDR3 DNA is TGTGCCAACAGCCTCCCCGGGGCGGAAGTTCAAGAGACCCAGTACTTC. Translating gives CANSLPGAEVQETQYF.

As to this clonotype: A much larger clonotype is one base distant, so this may be a read error. V and J are TRBV7-9 and TRBJ2-7; D is possibly TRBD2 (6 bases). Per germline, CDR1 SEHNR and CDR2 FQNEAQ (reference sequence). The CDR3 totals 13 residues. The CDR3 region is CAGGRTGRYEQHF. Here the CDR3 DNA reads TGTGCCGGAGGGCGGACCGGCAGGTACGAGCAGCACTTC.

The chain joins TRBV4-1 to TRBJ1-1; TRBD1 is a possible D gene (6 bases). V lost 4 bases and J lost 1, with 10 bases in between. The germline CDR1 and CDR2 sequences are MGHRA and YSYEKL. The CDR3 length is 14 residues. The CDR3 reads CASSPDSKNTEAFF. The CDR3 DNA is TGCGCCAGCAGCCCGGACAGCAAGAACACTGAAGCTTTCTTT.

This clonotype turned up a few times. The CDR3 protein is CATSDLAGAKETQYF. In DNA, the CDR3 is TGTGCCACCAGTGATTTGGCCGGGGCCAAAGAGACCCAGTACTTC. The chain carries TRBV24-1 and TRBJ2-5; D is possibly TRBD1 or TRBD2 (5 bases each). The CDR3 is made up of 15 amino acids. The V gene's germline CDR1 is KGHDR and CDR2 SFDVKD. Trimming pared 0 bases from V and 3 bases from J, leaving 10 bases between.

This chain uses TRBV12-3 or TRBV12-4 with TRBJ1-3; D is ambiguous. The CDR3 is made up of 12 amino acids. Trimming stripped 6 bases from V and 4 bases from J, with 7 bases between. CDR3 DNA: TGTGCCAGCAGGAATTCCGGAAACACCATATATTTT. Its protein product is CASRNSGNTIYF.

In this sample, this clonotype turned up a few times. V is TRBV7-8 and J is TRBJ1-1, with unresolved D. The CDR3 totals 14 residues. CDR1 is SGHVS, CDR2 FQNEAQ, per germline. V lost 5 bases, J lost 4 bases, and 14 bases lay in between. CDR3 loop: CASSQTSSGTEAFF. CDR3 coding DNA: TGTGCCAGCAGCCAGACATCGAGCGGCACTGAAGCTTTCTTT.

This clonotype was seen more than once but under ten times. The rearrangement links TRBV7-9 to TRBJ2-5; TRBD2 matches 8 bases. J lost 5 bases, V lost 3 bases, and 8 bases had no gene match. CDR3 length: 15 amino acids. Germline CDR1 reads SEHNR; CDR2 reads FQNEAQ (reference sequence). CDR3 loop: CASSLGRGGHETQYF. The CDR3 DNA sequence: TGTGCCAGCAGCTTGGGTCGGGGGGGCCACGAGACCCAGTACTTC.

This clonotype was counted only a few times. The genes are TRBV11-2 and TRBJ2-1; D possibly uses TRBD1 or TRBD2 (5 bases each). V was shortened by 5 bases and J by 5 bases, with 13 bases between the two germline ends. There are 14 residues in the CDR3. The germline V gene encodes CDR1 SGHAT and CDR2 FQNNGV. CDR3 region: CASSPRDLNNEQFF. The DNA of the CDR3 is TGTGCCAGCAGCCCCCGGGACCTTAACAATGAGCAGTTCTTC.

This chain links TRBV19 with TRBJ2-7, with D possibly matching TRBD2 (5 bases). The germline CDR1 and CDR2 sequences are LNHDA and SQIVND (reference sequence). V shed 4 bases and J shed 4 bases, with 23 bases lying between them. The CDR3 sequence is 17 residues long. CDR3 region: CASSTTGDITLVYEQYF. The DNA for the CDR3 is TGTGCCAGTAGTACCACCGGGGATATCACGTTAGTATACGAGCAGTACTTC.

Many counts were recorded for this clonotype. The genes are TRBV7-2 and TRBJ2-7, with a weak D call TRBD1 (6 bases). The V gene's germline CDR1 is SGHTA and CDR2 FQGNSA. The CDR3 has 18 amino acids. Trimming took 1 base from V and 0 from J, leaving 19 bases between them. The CDR3 sequence: CASSLEYGTLRSSYEQYF. Here the CDR3 DNA reads TGTGCCAGCAGCTTAGAGTATGGGACACTAAGGAGCTCCTACGAGCAGTACTTC.

This clonotype was seen repeatedly, ten times or more. The chain is built from TRBV30 and TRBJ1-4; D is unresolved. Germline CDR1 reads GTSNPN; CDR2 reads SVGIG (reference sequence). Trimming cost V 0 bases and J 8 bases, with 4 bases left between them. CDR3 length: 11 residues. The CDR3 sequence is CAWSVREKLFF. CDR3 in DNA: TGTGCCTGGAGTGTGCGGGAAAAACTGTTTTTT.

This clonotype was found a few times. The V gene is TRBV28, the J gene TRBJ1-2, with D unresolved. The CDR3 has 13 amino acids. With 10 bases removed from V and 5 bases from J, the gap between germline ends came to 17 bases. In germline, CDR1 is MDHEN, CDR2 SYDVKM. For the CDR3, the DNA is TGTGCCACTTCCGGGTCCCCGCGATATGGCTACACCTTC. As protein: CATSGSPRYGYTF.

The V and J genes are TRBV10-2 and TRBJ2-7, with a tentative D call TRBD1 (6 bases). CDR1 WSHSY and CDR2 SAAADI come from the germline V gene. The V end was cut by 4 bases, the J end by 4 bases, with 14 bases between. This CDR3 is 14 amino acids long. DNA for the CDR3: TGCGCCAGCAGTGGAGACTCGCAGGGGTACGAGCAGTACTTC. Encoded protein: CASSGDSQGYEQYF.

This clonotype was observed at least ten times. This chain joins TRBV29-1 and TRBJ1-1; D may be TRBD1 (5 bases). Looked up from germline, CDR1 is SQVTM and CDR2 is ANQGSEA. The CDR3 runs 14 residues. Trimming stripped 5 bases from V and 3 bases from J, with 16 bases between. The CDR3 spells CSVSPAGLYTEAFF. CDR3 DNA sequence: TGCAGCGTTTCTCCGGCAGGGTTATACACTGAAGCTTTCTTT.

The sample holds one count of this clonotype. The rearrangement joins TRBV28 to TRBJ2-1; D unclear. The germline V gene has CDR1 MDHEN and CDR2 SYDVKM. The ends were cut back, 0 bases at V and 6 bases at J, with 12 bases in the middle. CDR3 size: 15 residues. The CDR3 bases are TGTGCCAGCAGTTTATGGGCCGGTGGGTTCAATGAGCAGTTCTTC. Its protein product is CASSLWAGGFNEQFF.

This clonotype showed up many times. The chain links TRBV11-2 to TRBJ2-7; 12 nucleotides match TRBD2. The germline V gene encodes CDR1 SGHAT and CDR2 FQNNGV. The CDR3 covers 17 residues. J was trimmed by 4 bases and V by 5 bases; bases with no gene match: 12. CDR3 in DNA: TGTGCCAGCAGCGTAACCCTAGCGGGAGGGCTGAATTACGAGCAGTACTTC. Its protein product is CASSVTLAGGLNYEQYF.

The V and J genes are TRBV11-2 and TRBJ1-2; tentatively, D is TRBD1 (5 bases). V was clipped by 4 bases and J by 4 bases, with 13 bases between them. The length of the CDR3 is 14 residues. Germline V gives CDR1 SGHAT, CDR2 FQNNGV. CDR3 coding DNA: TGTGCCAGCAGCTCGGTGAGACAGCCCTATGGCTACACCTTC. Translation: CASSSVRQPYGYTF.

V usage is TRBV6-1 and J usage is TRBJ1-4, with a possible D match to TRBD1 (5 bases). Germline V gene sequence: CDR1 MNHNS, CDR2 SASEGT. Trimming removed 6 bases at V and 0 bases at J, with 14 bases between. CDR3 length: 16 residues. The CDR3 nucleotides read TGTGCCAGCAGCCTGGACACCCCTGCAACTAATGAAAAACTGTTTTTT. It is translated as CASSLDTPATNEKLFF.

This clonotype was picked up many times. This chain uses TRBV5-1 with TRBJ2-7, with D unclear. Germline V gene sequence: CDR1 SGHRS, CDR2 YFSETQ. Trimming pared 5 bases from V and 2 bases from J, leaving 8 bases between. The CDR3 has 12 residues. The CDR3 nucleotides read TGCGCCAGCAGGGACGGCCCCTACGAGCAGTACTTC. Protein sequence: CASRDGPYEQYF.

Many counts were recorded for this clonotype. The CDR3 DNA is TGTGCCAGCAGACGACTAGCGGGAGTCACCGGGGAGCTGTTTTTT. Its protein product is CASRRLAGVTGELFF. The chain carries TRBV2 and TRBJ2-2, with 12 bases aligning to TRBD2. This CDR3 is 15 amino acids long. V lost 6 bases to trimming and J lost 4 bases; unmatched junction nucleotides: 3. Germline V gene lookup returns CDR1 SNHLY and CDR2 FYNNEI.

Details on this clonotype: A single base separates this from a much larger clone, so it may be a read error. CDR3: CASSLSGAIEKLFF. The CDR3 coding sequence is TGTGCCAGCAGCTTATCGGGGGCGATTGAAAAACTGTTTTTT. This rearrangement joins TRBV7-9 to TRBJ1-4; maybe TRBD1 (6 bases). With 2 bases removed from V and 7 bases from J, the gap between germline ends came to 11 bases. CDR3 length: 14 amino acids. Per germline, CDR1 SEHNR and CDR2 FQNEAQ (reference sequence).